These 11 T cell receptor beta chains were all obtained from the same sample, sequenced in a study of blood T cell repertoires in COVID-19. Clones were sequenced by immunoSEQ multiplex PCR, and TCRdb holds only the in-frame ones, with some missing. The sample contains 150,000 to 200,000 clones, roughly four fifths of which appear only once. The sequenced sample was peripheral blood. Receptors were obtained from a man aged 50 or older who had recovered from COVID-19.

This sequence joins TRBV11-2 and TRBJ2-3; 12 bases fit TRBD2. J lost 2 bases, V lost 5 bases, and 8 bases had no gene match. CDR3 length: 17 residues. CDR1 is SGHAT and CDR2 is FQNNGV in the germline V gene. The CDR3: CASSGNRLAGATDTQYF. The CDR3 DNA reads as TGTGCCAGCAGCGGCAACCGACTAGCGGGAGCCACAGATACGCAGTATTTT.

The rearrangement uses TRBV27 and TRBJ2-3; 7 bases are shared with TRBD1. The CDR3 loop spans 20 amino acids. Germline loops: CDR1 MNHEY, CDR2 SMNVEV (reference sequence). J gave up 2 bases and V 2 bases, and 19 bases lay outside the gene matches. CDR3 residues: CASSLDRAGRGQLNTDTQYF. CDR3 bases: TGTGCCAGCAGTTTAGACAGGGCCGGTCGGGGACAACTCAACACAGATACGCAGTATTTT.

This clone occurred a few times. This sequence joins TRBV29-1 and TRBJ2-1; possible D gene TRBD2, 7 bases. CDR3 length: 12 residues. The V and J ends lost 4 bases and 8 bases respectively, with 12 bases between them. Germline CDR1 and CDR2: SQVTM and ANQGSEA. CDR3 DNA: TGCAGCGTTGTTACGGGGGGCCATGAGCAGTTCTTC. Translated, it gives CSVVTGGHEQFF.

This clone appeared a few times. V usage is TRBV10-2 and J usage is TRBJ2-7; possible D gene TRBD1, 5 bases. CDR3 length: 13 amino acids. Germline V gene sequence: CDR1 WSHSY, CDR2 SAAADI. The ends were cut back, 7 bases at V and 5 bases at J, with 15 bases in the middle. The CDR3 sequence is CASTWMEGDEQYF. In DNA, the CDR3 is TGCGCCAGCACCTGGATGGAAGGGGACGAGCAGTACTTC.

V is TRBV24-1 and J is TRBJ2-7; TRBD1 aligns across 7 bases. The junction had 6 bases not matched to a gene; V was cut back by 3 bases and J by 5 bases. Germline values: CDR1 KGHDR, CDR2 SFDVKD. CDR3 length equals 14 residues. As DNA, the CDR3 is TGTGCCACCAGTGATCCGACAGGGTCACACGAGCAGTACTTC. It yields the protein CATSDPTGSHEQYF.

In its sample, this clone was seen many times. The chain uses TRBV24-1 and TRBJ2-1; 8 nucleotides agree with TRBD1. The V segment lost 3 bases and the J segment 7 bases; nucleotides outside the gene matches: 13. Germline V gene sequence: CDR1 KGHDR, CDR2 SFDVKD. The CDR3 runs to 17 residues. The CDR3 region is CATSDPGEGQGGNEQFF. CDR3 in DNA: TGTGCCACCAGTGATCCTGGCGAAGGACAGGGTGGTAATGAGCAGTTCTTC.

This chain uses TRBV11-1 with TRBJ1-4, with D possibly matching TRBD1 (5 bases). V gave up 5 bases and J gave up 8 bases, with 9 bases separating them. This CDR3 contains 12 residues. Looked up from germline, CDR1 is SGHAT and CDR2 is FQDESV (reference sequence). The CDR3 loop reads CASSPRGEKLFF. CDR3 nucleotides: TGTGCCAGCAGCCCAAGGGGAGAAAAACTGTTTTTT.

This clone came up a few times. The DNA of the CDR3 is TGCAGCGTTGAACTAGGACAGGGGCCCTACGAGCAGTACTTC. Translation gives CSVELGQGPYEQYF. The chain employs TRBV29-1 and TRBJ2-7; the match to TRBD1 covers 9 bases. The junction had 4 bases not matched to a gene; V was cut back by 2 bases and J by 2 bases. There are 14 residues in the CDR3. Per the germline V gene, CDR1 is SQVTM and CDR2 is ANQGSEA.

This chain uses TRBV28 with TRBJ2-3, with 7 bases that match TRBD2. Unmatched junction bases numbered 6, after V lost 6 bases and J lost 0 bases. Germline assignment: CDR1 MDHEN and CDR2 SYDVKM. The CDR3 spans 15 residues. CDR3 DNA sequence: TGTGCCAGCAGCCCCACGGGGGGTAGCACAGATACGCAGTATTTT. Translating gives CASSPTGGSTDTQYF.

This rearrangement joins TRBV24-1 to TRBJ2-5, with D possibly TRBD1 on 6 matching bases. The V gene lost 0 bases and the J gene lost 2 bases, with 15 bases spanning the gap. The CDR3 is made up of 17 amino acids. Germline V gives CDR1 KGHDR, CDR2 SFDVKD. In DNA, the CDR3 is TGTGCCACCAGTGATTTGCAGATCAGGCAGGGGCAAGAGACCCAGTACTTC. As protein: CATSDLQIRQGQETQYF.

The chain couples TRBV11-2 to TRBJ2-5; TRBD1 matches at 8 bases. Per germline, CDR1 SGHAT and CDR2 FQNNGV. V lost 3 bases to trimming and J lost 5 bases; unmatched junction nucleotides: 2. This CDR3 has 13 residues. The chain's CDR3 is CASSFGQGETQYF. Here the CDR3 DNA reads TGTGCCAGCAGCTTTGGACAGGGCGAGACCCAGTACTTC.